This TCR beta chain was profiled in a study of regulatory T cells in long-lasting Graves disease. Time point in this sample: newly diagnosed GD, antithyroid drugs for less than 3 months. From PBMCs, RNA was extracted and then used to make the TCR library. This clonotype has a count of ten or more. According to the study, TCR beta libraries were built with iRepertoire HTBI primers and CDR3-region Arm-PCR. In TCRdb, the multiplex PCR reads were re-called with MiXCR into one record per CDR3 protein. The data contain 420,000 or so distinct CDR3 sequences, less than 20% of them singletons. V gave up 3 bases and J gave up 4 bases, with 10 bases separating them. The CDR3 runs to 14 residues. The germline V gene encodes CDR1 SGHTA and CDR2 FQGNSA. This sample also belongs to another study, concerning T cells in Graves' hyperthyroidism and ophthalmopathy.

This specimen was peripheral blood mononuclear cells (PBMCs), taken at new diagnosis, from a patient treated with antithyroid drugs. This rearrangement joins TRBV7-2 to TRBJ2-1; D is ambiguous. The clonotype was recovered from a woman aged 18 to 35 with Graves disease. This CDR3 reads CASSFPGNYNEQFF. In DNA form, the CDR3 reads TGTGCCAGCAGCTTCCCGGGTAATTACAATGAGCAGTTCTTC.